The 5 T cell receptor beta chains below come from one sample, sequenced in a study of OX40 agonist ivuxolimab in advanced cancers. Data came from immunoSEQ multiplex PCR; TCRdb stores just in-frame clones and leaves some out. The repertoire holds approximately 74,000 clones, with about nine tenths as singletons. The material sequenced was CD4+ or CD8+ T cells sorted from blood, taken in a trial of the OX40 agonist ivuxolimab. The receptors were sampled from an adult with an advanced solid tumor such as melanoma, head and neck, liver or kidney cancer.

The chain is built from TRBV5-4 and TRBJ2-5; TRBD1 aligns across 7 bases. V shed 4 bases and J 2 bases; nucleotides not matched to a gene: 8. This CDR3 is 15 amino acids long. Germline V CDR1 and CDR2: SGHNT, YYREEE (reference sequence). This CDR3 reads CASSVRGRGQETQYF. Written as DNA, the CDR3 is TGTGCCAGCAGCGTTAGGGGGCGCGGGCAAGAGACCCAGTACTTC.

The chain has TRBV11-3 and TRBJ2-7; no definite D call. In germline, CDR1 is SGHNT, CDR2 YENEEA. V lost 0 bases and J lost 3, with 9 bases in between. The CDR3 loop spans 14 amino acids. The CDR3 region has the DNA TGTGCCAGCAGCTTAGAAGGTAGGAGCTACGAGCAGTACTTC. Translated, it gives CASSLEGRSYEQYF.

V gene TRBV19 combines with J gene TRBJ1-4, with no clear D. This CDR3 is built from 13 residues. The V end was cut by 4 bases, the J end by 7 bases, with 10 bases between. CDR1 and CDR2 (germline): LNHDA, SQIVND (reference sequence). In DNA, the CDR3 is TGTGCCAGTAGTACAGGAACACTTGAAAAACTGTTTTTT. Translated, it gives CASSTGTLEKLFF.

This chain joins TRBV6-5 and TRBJ2-7; 7 nucleotides line up with TRBD1. The V gene end was trimmed by 0 bases and the J gene end by 5 bases; junction bases not matched to a gene: 10. This CDR3 contains 16 residues. Germline assignment: CDR1 MNHEY and CDR2 SVGAGI. This CDR3 reads CASSYSFTGVGHEQYF. CDR3 DNA: TGTGCCAGCAGTTACTCCTTTACAGGGGTTGGCCACGAGCAGTACTTC.

The rearrangement joins TRBV18 to TRBJ2-3, with 9 bases matching TRBD2. With 1 base clipped from V and 3 bases from J, the junction kept 5 bases outside the gene matches. The CDR3 sequence is 16 residues long. Germline V gene data show CDR1 as KGHSH and CDR2 as LQKENI. The CDR3 is CASSPLAGVKTDTQYF. CDR3 coding DNA: TGTGCCAGCTCACCACTAGCGGGAGTTAAGACAGATACGCAGTATTTT.